Below are 32 T cell receptor beta chains sequenced from a single sample in a study of post-analysis software for immune sequencing data. Findings and limits, study-wide: The study found TRBV5-6, TRBV5-1 and TRBV20-1 among a handful of TRBV segments more frequent in patients than controls.

TCR beta libraries were prepared from cDNA with unique molecular identifiers. Each CDR3 protein is one row after TCRdb ran MiXCR on the PCR reads. The repertoire has some 700,000 distinct CDR3 sequences, approximately 59% of them found once; the top ten carry approximately 11%. Their specific antigens are unknown. The sample was blood. The receptors originated from a girl between 2 and 10 years old with multiple sclerosis.

This clonotype was counted a few times. V is TRBV18 and J is TRBJ2-5; D call uncertain. Trimming removed 2 bases from V and 4 bases from J, with 11 bases in between. The germline V gene has CDR1 KGHSH and CDR2 LQKENI. The CDR3 totals 14 residues. The CDR3 protein is CASSPRAGRETQYF. DNA of the CDR3: TGTGCCAGCTCACCAAGGGCAGGCCGAGAGACCCAGTACTTC.

This chain links TRBV12-3 or TRBV12-4 with TRBJ1-1; 9 positions agree with TRBD1. The V and J ends lost 7 bases and 0 bases, in that order; junction bases with no gene match: 6. The CDR3 runs to 15 residues. CDR3 in amino acids: CASIPDRGMNTEAFF. The CDR3 DNA sequence: TGTGCCAGCATCCCGGACAGGGGAATGAACACTGAAGCTTTCTTT.

The chain couples TRBV29-1 to TRBJ2-3; D gene ambiguous. The CDR3 extends over 13 amino acids. Germline V gives CDR1 SQVTM, CDR2 ANQGSEA. V was pared by 6 bases and J by 0 bases, with 10 bases between. The CDR3 here is CSVGNYSTDTQYF. CDR3 nucleotide sequence: TGCAGCGTGGGGAATTACAGCACAGATACGCAGTATTTT.

The chain couples TRBV5-1 to TRBJ2-6; 11 positions agree with TRBD1. Unmatched junction bases numbered 9, after V lost 3 bases and J lost 1 base. This CDR3 spans 19 amino acids. Germline V gives CDR1 SGHRS, CDR2 YFSETQ. Written as DNA, the CDR3 is TGCGCCAGCAGCTCTTTCGGACAGGGGGCGCGATCTGGGGCCAACGTCCTGACTTTC. It specifies CASSSFGQGARSGANVLTF.

This clonotype has only a few counts. The chain carries TRBV28 and TRBJ2-2; D gene uncertain. The length of the CDR3 is 12 residues. Trimming left V 2 bases short and J 6 bases short, with 4 bases between. From germline, CDR1 is MDHEN and CDR2 SYDVKM. The CDR3 spells CASSLGPGELFF. Here the CDR3 DNA reads TGTGCCAGCAGTTTAGGGCCCGGGGAGCTGTTTTTT.

The V call is TRBV7-6, the J call TRBJ2-1; the match to TRBD2 covers 7 bases. Per the germline V gene, CDR1 is SGHVS and CDR2 is FNYEAQ. The CDR3 spans 14 residues. The V segment lost 1 base and the J segment 8 bases; nucleotides outside the gene matches: 5. For the CDR3, the DNA is TGTGCCAGCAGCTTAGAGCGGGATCGGGATGAGCAGTTCTTC. Amino acids: CASSLERDRDEQFF.

The rearrangement links TRBV4-2 to TRBJ1-3; no definite D call. The CDR3 is 13 amino acids. Germline CDR1 is LGHNA and CDR2 is YNFKEQ. The V end lost 4 bases, the J end lost 4 bases, and 8 bases lay between the germline ends. CDR3 amino acids: CASSREAGNTIYF. Written as DNA, the CDR3 is TGTGCCAGCAGCCGAGAAGCAGGAAACACCATATATTTT.

The chain combines TRBV25-1 with TRBJ2-5; 9 positions match TRBD2. V shed 2 bases, J shed 2 bases, and the junction held 6 bases outside the gene matches. The germline CDR1 and CDR2 sequences are MGHDK and SYGVNS. The CDR3 covers 16 residues. This CDR3 reads CASSESSGGLQETQYF. CDR3 DNA: TGTGCCAGCAGTGAAAGTAGCGGGGGCCTACAAGAGACCCAGTACTTC.

V gene TRBV11-2 combines with J gene TRBJ2-3; TRBD2 aligns across 7 bases. V lost 3 bases and J lost 4; bases outside the gene matches: 7. Germline-derived CDR1 and CDR2 are SGHAT and FQNNGV. The CDR3 is 15 amino acids. CDR3 amino acids: CASSFLAAAADTQYF. As DNA, the CDR3 is TGTGCCAGCAGCTTCCTAGCGGCAGCCGCAGATACGCAGTATTTT.

This clonotype was picked up one time. V and J are TRBV28 and TRBJ2-7; 8 bases match TRBD2. The CDR3 runs to 16 residues. Germline V CDR1 and CDR2: MDHEN, SYDVKM. Losses at the gene ends were 5 bases for V and 4 bases for J; bases not matched to a gene: 13. The CDR3 nucleotides read TGTGCCAGCAGTCCCCAGGGAGCGGGAGCGTATTACGAGCAGTACTTC. As protein: CASSPQGAGAYYEQYF. The whole variable domain, remainder taken from reference TRBV28 and TRBJ2-7, is DVKVTQSSRYLVKRTGEKVFLECVQDMDHENMFWYRQDPGLGLRLIYFSYDVKMKEKGDIPEGYSVSREKKERFSLILESASTNQTSMYLCASSPQGAGAYYEQYFGPGTRLTVT.

There are a few counts of this clonotype. The gene calls are TRBV12-3 or TRBV12-4 and TRBJ1-4; D uncertain. V shed 4 bases and J shed 5 bases, with 5 bases lying between them. CDR3 length: 12 residues. The CDR3 is CASSWVNEKLFF. CDR3 coding DNA: TGTGCCAGCAGTTGGGTAAATGAAAAACTGTTTTTT.

This clonotype was counted once. The J gene is TRBJ2-5, the V gene TRBV25-1, with D possibly being TRBD1 (6 bases). The J call may be incorrect, as the DNA end agrees better with TRBJ2-7. Germline loops: CDR1 MGHDK, CDR2 SYGVNS. This CDR3 spans 16 amino acids. The CDR3 region has the DNA TGTGCCAGCAGTGAACAGGGGCCCTCCCTGTGGGACGAGCAGTACTTC. It yields the protein CASSEQGPSLWDEQYF.

V usage is TRBV6-2 or TRBV6-3 and J usage is TRBJ2-5, with a possible D match to TRBD2 (6 bases). Germline values: CDR1 MNHEY, CDR2 SVGEGT. The ends were cut back, 2 bases at V and 1 base at J, with 14 bases in the middle. This CDR3 comprises 16 residues. CDR3 bases: TGTGCCAGCAGTTACAGGACTATGAGGACCCAAGAGACCCAGTACTTC. Its translation is CASSYRTMRTQETQYF.

The V call is TRBV5-1, the J call TRBJ2-7, with 7 bases identical to TRBD1. Germline CDR1 SGHRS, CDR2 YFSETQ. CDR3 length: 14 residues. V shed 5 bases and J 0 bases; nucleotides not matched to a gene: 5. The CDR3 nucleotides are TGCGCCAGCAGGCAACAGGGGAGCTCCTACGAGCAGTACTTC. This codes for CASRQQGSSYEQYF.

The genes are TRBV28 and TRBJ2-3; tentative D call: TRBD1 (5 bases). Germline assignment: CDR1 MDHEN and CDR2 SYDVKM. V was cut by 6 bases and J by 4 bases, with 8 bases left in between. CDR3 length: 12 residues. CDR3 region: CASRQGPDTQYF. CDR3 in DNA: TGTGCCAGCAGGCAGGGCCCAGATACGCAGTATTTT.

The chain uses TRBV20-1 and TRBJ2-3, with D perhaps being TRBD1 or TRBD2 (5 bases each). The V end was cut by 3 bases, the J end by 4 bases, with 11 bases between. Germline V CDR1 and CDR2: DFQATT, SNEGSKA (reference sequence). This CDR3 is built from 13 residues. The CDR3 DNA sequence: TGCAGTGCTAGGGGGGAAGTGCCAGATACGCAGTATTTT. It yields the protein CSARGEVPDTQYF.

This clonotype showed up just a few times. This chain uses TRBV5-1 with TRBJ2-1, with TRBD1 identical over 7 bases. This CDR3 contains 14 residues. Germline V gene sequence: CDR1 SGHRS, CDR2 YFSETQ. After removal of 4 bases from V and 8 bases from J, the junction contained 9 bases not matched to a gene. CDR3 region: CASSRDREGDEQFF. CDR3 sequence (DNA): TGCGCCAGCAGCCGGGACAGAGAGGGCGATGAGCAGTTCTTC.

This chain joins TRBV12-3 or TRBV12-4 and TRBJ2-2; D is possibly TRBD2 (5 bases). The CDR3 contains 15 residues. The ends were cut back, 7 bases at V and 9 bases at J, with 21 bases in the middle. CDR3 region: CASTIEGEGQRELFF. The CDR3 DNA sequence: TGTGCCAGCACCATTGAGGGTGAGGGCCAGAGGGAGCTGTTTTTT.

The chain carries TRBV10-1 and TRBJ2-3; the match to TRBD1 covers 8 bases. V gave up 6 bases and J gave up 5 bases; unmatched junction bases: 13. The CDR3 runs to 16 residues. Looked up from germline, CDR1 is WNHNN and CDR2 is SYGVQD (reference sequence). Here the CDR3 DNA reads TGCGCCAGCAGCGACGTAACGACAGGGGCGAAAGATACGCAGTATTTT. Encoded protein: CASSDVTTGAKDTQYF.

V gene TRBV5-1 combines with J gene TRBJ2-1; 13 positions agree with TRBD2. In germline, CDR1 is SGHRS, CDR2 YFSETQ. With V trimmed by 3 bases and J by 6 bases, 6 bases remained unmatched. This CDR3 region has 16 residues. The CDR3 bases are TGCGCCAGCAGCTGGGGGACTAGCGGGACCCCCAATGAGCAGTTCTTC. The encoded protein is CASSWGTSGTPNEQFF.

The chain links TRBV9 to TRBJ2-7; a possible D gene is TRBD2 (5 bases). Germline loops: CDR1 SGDLS, CDR2 YYNGEE. This CDR3 is built from 15 residues. V dropped 4 bases and J dropped 0 bases, with 14 bases sitting between them. The CDR3 is CASSPQGRDSYEQYF. The DNA of the CDR3 is TGTGCCAGCAGCCCCCAAGGACGGGACTCCTACGAGCAGTACTTC.

This clonotype was detected only a few times. The chain recombines TRBV6-1 with TRBJ2-1, with 14 bases lining up with TRBD2. CDR1 is MNHNS and CDR2 is SASEGT in the germline V gene. V gave up 6 bases and J gave up 7 bases; unmatched junction bases: 17. The CDR3 is 19 amino acids. The CDR3 bases are TGTGCCAGCAGCTCGCCTCCGGGACTAGCGGGAGTGGGCTTAAATGAGCAGTTCTTC. Protein sequence: CASSSPPGLAGVGLNEQFF.

The rearrangement uses TRBV20-1 and TRBJ1-5; D unclear. Trimming cost V 6 bases and J 5 bases, with 8 bases left between them. CDR1 DFQATT and CDR2 SNEGSKA come from the germline V gene (reference sequence). The CDR3 loop spans 11 amino acids. DNA for the CDR3: TGCAGTGCACGCATGCATCAGCCCCAGCATTTT. Translating gives CSARMHQPQHF.

This chain connects TRBV7-2 to TRBJ1-5, with 7 bases fitting TRBD1. Germline CDR1 reads SGHTA; CDR2 reads FQGNSA. The CDR3 has 14 amino acids. The V segment lost 1 base and the J segment 7 bases; nucleotides outside the gene matches: 4. This CDR3 is CASSLGAGGQPQHF. The CDR3, as DNA: TGTGCCAGCAGCTTAGGGGCAGGGGGGCAGCCCCAGCATTTT.

The chain links TRBV4-1 to TRBJ2-1, with no clear D. There are 21 residues in the CDR3. V gave up 1 base and J gave up 4 bases, with 29 bases separating them. Germline-derived CDR1 and CDR2 are MGHRA and YSYEKL. Written as DNA, the CDR3 is TGCGCCAGCAGCCAAGGCGCTCCAAGACTCGATCCCAGACCACAGTACAATGAGCAGTTCTTC. Residues: CASSQGAPRLDPRPQYNEQFF.

In this sample, this clonotype turned up a few times. The chain carries TRBV12-3 or TRBV12-4 and TRBJ1-2; D not resolved. V was pared by 5 bases and J by 12 bases, with 16 bases between. The CDR3 sequence is 12 residues long. CDR3 residues: CASSPQTAPNTF. CDR3 DNA sequence: TGTGCCAGCAGTCCCCAAACAGCGCCCAACACCTTC.

The V call is TRBV12-3 or TRBV12-4, the J call TRBJ1-2; no clear D. The CDR3 covers 15 residues. V lost 2 bases to trimming and J lost 1 base, with 11 bases between them. CDR3 sequence (DNA): TGTGCCAGCAGTTTATCTCCGGGAATTAACTATGGCTACACCTTC. This sequence encodes CASSLSPGINYGYTF.

As concerns this clonotype: Because the CDR3 is missing its conserved closing phenylalanine or tryptophan, this is likely a read error. This chain joins TRBV6-1 and TRBJ2-7; 10 nucleotides match TRBD2. V shed 9 bases, J shed 1 base, and the junction held 6 bases outside the gene matches. The CDR3 extends over 14 amino acids. Germline assignment: CDR1 MNHNS and CDR2 SASEGT. The CDR3: CASSLAGASYEQYC. CDR3 coding DNA: TGTGCCAGTTCTCTAGCGGGAGCATCCTACGAGCAGTACTGC.

This clonotype occurred a few times. The rearrangement uses TRBV12-3 or TRBV12-4 and TRBJ2-7; D perhaps matches TRBD1 (5 bases). Between the trimmed V and J ends, which lost 3 bases and 8 bases, there was a span of 14 bases. The CDR3 is 13 amino acids. The chain's CDR3 is CASSFLFLGQQYF. In nucleotides, the CDR3 is TGTGCCAGCAGTTTCCTTTTCCTGGGGCAGCAGTACTTC.

V and J are TRBV6-6 and TRBJ2-1; 7 positions match TRBD2. V lost 2 bases to trimming and J lost 7 bases; unmatched junction nucleotides: 8. Germline V gene data show CDR1 as MNHNY and CDR2 as SVGAGI (reference sequence). The CDR3 loop spans 15 amino acids. The CDR3 nucleotides read TGTGCCAGCAGTTACGGGCGGGAGATCAGGAATGAGCAGTTCTTC. Its translation: CASSYGREIRNEQFF.

The chain combines TRBV7-9 with TRBJ2-7; D possibly corresponds to TRBD2 (5 bases). With 2 bases removed from V and 0 bases from J, the gap between germline ends came to 11 bases. The CDR3 contains 15 residues. CDR1 is SEHNR and CDR2 is FQNEAQ in the germline V gene (reference sequence). DNA for the CDR3: TGTGCCAGCAGCTTAATCGGGGTCAGCTCCTACGAGCAGTACTTC. It yields the protein CASSLIGVSSYEQYF.

This clonotype occurred a few times. CDR3 nucleotides: TGTGCCAGCTCATACCTTACCGGGACAGGGAGCTCTGGGGCCAACGTCCTGACTTTC. Protein product: CASSYLTGTGSSGANVLTF. The rearrangement joins TRBV18 to TRBJ2-6; 9 bases are a match to TRBD1. The CDR3 length is 19 residues. Germline V gene sequence: CDR1 KGHSH, CDR2 LQKENI. V shed 5 bases and J 0 bases; nucleotides not matched to a gene: 11.